A selection of T cell receptor beta chains follows, all from one sample in a study of shared clonotypes between healthy human individuals. This table comes from immunoSEQ multiplex PCR, and its TCRdb copy is limited to in-frame clones, with some not included. The sample carries a few million clones, 90% to 95% recorded once. Sequencing input: naive CD4+ T cells from PBMCs. These receptors were obtained from a man between 18 and 35 years old in good health. Some clones in this sample may be carry-over from other donors' samples. CDR3s include the opening cysteine and the closing phenylalanine or tryptophan. Each record gives: V gene, D gene, J gene, clone size, CDR3 protein, CDR3 DNA. A D gene is named only where the DNA matches it firmly. Size tells how often a clone was seen (once, few, many) or the class of an expanded clone, and some rows leave it out.

v_gene: TRBV14
d_gene: NA
j_gene: TRBJ2-7
abundance: once
CDR3aa: CASSQPGTARYEQYF
CDR3nt: TGTGCCAGCAGCCAGCCCGGGACGGCCCGCTACGAGCAGTACTTC

v_gene: TRBV18
d_gene: NA
j_gene: TRBJ1-4
abundance: NA
CDR3aa: CASSLPSEKLFF
CDR3nt: TGTGCCAGCTCACTCCCGAGTGAAAAACTGTTTTTT

v_gene: TRBV28
d_gene: TRBD1
j_gene: TRBJ2-7
abundance: NA
CDR3aa: CASSPRGIQGAQYEQYF
CDR3nt: TGTGCCAGCAGCCCACGGGGGATACAGGGGGCGCAATACGAGCAGTACTTC

v_gene: TRBV2
d_gene: TRBD1
j_gene: TRBJ1-4
abundance: NA
CDR3aa: CASSGLTGDNEKLFF
CDR3nt: TGTGCCAGCAGTGGATTGACAGGGGACAATGAAAAACTGTTTTTT

v_gene: TRBV18
d_gene: NA
j_gene: TRBJ2-2
abundance: NA
CDR3aa: CASSPRAGYVNTGELFF
CDR3nt: TGTGCCAGCTCACCACGGGCGGGGTACGTCAACACCGGGGAGCTGTTTTTT

v_gene: TRBV14
d_gene: TRBD1
j_gene: TRBJ2-7
abundance: NA
CDR3aa: CASSALGQGAQYEQYF
CDR3nt: TGTGCCAGCAGCGCTTTGGGGCAGGGGGCGCAGTACGAGCAGTACTTC

v_gene: TRBV7-9
d_gene: TRBD2
j_gene: TRBJ2-1
abundance: NA
CDR3aa: CASSTRRLAGGLDEQFF
CDR3nt: TGTGCCAGCAGCACCAGACGGCTAGCGGGTGGTCTCGATGAGCAGTTCTTC

v_gene: TRBV7-9
d_gene: TRBD1
j_gene: TRBJ1-2
abundance: NA
CDR3aa: CASSLVDRGATGYTF
CDR3nt: TGTGCCAGCAGCTTAGTCGACAGGGGGGCGACTGGCTACACCTTC

v_gene: TRBV29-1
d_gene: NA
j_gene: TRBJ1-1
abundance: few
CDR3aa: CSASRQLANTEAFF
CDR3nt: TGCAGCGCTTCCCGACAACTTGCGAACACTGAAGCTTTCTTT

v_gene: TRBV7-3
d_gene: TRBD1
j_gene: TRBJ2-3
abundance: NA
CDR3aa: CASSGGQGRADTQYF
CDR3nt: TGTGCCAGCAGCGGTGGACAGGGTAGGGCAGATACGCAGTATTTT

v_gene: TRBV7-2
d_gene: TRBD1
j_gene: TRBJ1-2
abundance: NA
CDR3aa: CASSAYRGNYGYTF
CDR3nt: TGTGCCAGCAGCGCGTACAGGGGCAACTATGGCTACACCTTC

v_gene: TRBV5-6
d_gene: TRBD2
j_gene: TRBJ2-1
abundance: NA
CDR3aa: CASSFRLAGYNEQFF
CDR3nt: TGTGCCAGCAGCTTCCGTCTAGCGGGATATAATGAGCAGTTCTTC

v_gene: TRBV27
d_gene: NA
j_gene: TRBJ1-4
abundance: NA
CDR3aa: CASRSHRATNEKLFF
CDR3nt: TGTGCCAGCAGAAGCCACAGGGCAACTAATGAAAAACTGTTTTTT

v_gene: TRBV4-2
d_gene: NA
j_gene: TRBJ1-2
abundance: NA
CDR3aa: CASSQSNYGYTF
CDR3nt: TGTGCCAGCAGCCAGAGTAACTATGGCTACACCTTC

v_gene: TRBV19
d_gene: TRBD1
j_gene: TRBJ1-5
abundance: NA
CDR3aa: CASRDRAWQPQHF
CDR3nt: TGTGCCAGCCGGGACAGGGCGTGGCAGCCCCAGCATTTT

v_gene: TRBV7-9
d_gene: NA
j_gene: TRBJ1-5
abundance: NA
CDR3aa: CASSFLVGEPQHF
CDR3nt: TGTGCCAGCAGCTTCTTGGTCGGGGAGCCCCAGCATTTT

v_gene: TRBV7-8
d_gene: TRBD1
j_gene: TRBJ2-5
abundance: NA
CDR3aa: CASSATGGWETQYF
CDR3nt: TGTGCCAGCAGCGCGACAGGGGGGTGGGAGACCCAGTACTTC

v_gene: TRBV19
d_gene: TRBD1
j_gene: TRBJ2-4
abundance: NA
CDR3aa: CASSSHGTGVIRAKNIQYF
CDR3nt: TGTGCCAGTAGTAGCCACGGGACAGGGGTGATTCGGGCCAAAAACATTCAGTACTTC

v_gene: TRBV11-3
d_gene: TRBD2
j_gene: TRBJ2-1
abundance: NA
CDR3aa: CASSWASGGQDNEQFF
CDR3nt: TGTGCCAGCAGCTGGGCTAGCGGGGGCCAGGACAATGAGCAGTTCTTC

v_gene: TRBV29-1
d_gene: NA
j_gene: TRBJ2-3
abundance: NA
CDR3aa: CSVDSGTQYF
CDR3nt: TGCAGCGTTGACTCGGGTACGCAGTATTTT

v_gene: TRBV5-1
d_gene: TRBD1
j_gene: TRBJ1-2
abundance: once
CDR3aa: CASSLSPDRGLFGYTF
CDR3nt: TGCGCCAGCAGCTTATCCCCGGACAGGGGGCTTTTTGGCTACACCTTC

v_gene: TRBV28
d_gene: NA
j_gene: TRBJ1-4
abundance: NA
CDR3aa: CASSPSVSGPREKLFF
CDR3nt: TGTGCCAGCAGTCCCAGCGTTAGCGGCCCCCGGGAAAAACTGTTTTTT

v_gene: TRBV10-1
d_gene: NA
j_gene: TRBJ2-1
abundance: NA
CDR3aa: CASSHLSSYNEQFF
CDR3nt: TGCGCCAGCAGTCACTTAAGCTCCTACAATGAGCAGTTCTTC

v_gene: TRBV7-8
d_gene: NA
j_gene: TRBJ1-2
abundance: few
CDR3aa: CASSLGQLNYGYTF
CDR3nt: TGTGCCAGCAGCTTAGGACAGCTTAACTATGGCTACACCTTC

v_gene: TRBV27
d_gene: NA
j_gene: TRBJ2-2
abundance: once
CDR3aa: CASIRQGGSNTGELFF
CDR3nt: TGTGCCAGCATCAGGCAGGGCGGGTCGAACACCGGGGAGCTGTTTTTT

v_gene: TRBV5-1
d_gene: NA
j_gene: TRBJ2-2
abundance: NA
CDR3aa: CASSSAGVPTGELFF
CDR3nt: TGCGCCAGCAGCTCTGCAGGGGTCCCGACCGGGGAGCTGTTTTTT

v_gene: TRBV25-1
d_gene: NA
j_gene: TRBJ1-2
abundance: NA
CDR3aa: CASSELSQRGYTF
CDR3nt: TGTGCCAGCAGTGAATTAAGTCAACGAGGCTACACCTTC

v_gene: TRBV14
d_gene: NA
j_gene: TRBJ1-2
abundance: NA
CDR3aa: CASSQGSRWAYGYTF
CDR3nt: TGTGCCAGCAGCCAAGGGTCACGGTGGGCCTATGGCTACACCTTC

v_gene: TRBV30
d_gene: TRBD2
j_gene: TRBJ2-1
abundance: NA
CDR3aa: CAWSVSIWREGLDEQFF
CDR3nt: TGTGCCTGGAGTGTATCAATTTGGCGGGAGGGCCTCGATGAGCAGTTCTTC

v_gene: TRBV4-1
d_gene: NA
j_gene: TRBJ2-1
abundance: NA
CDR3aa: CASSPIGRDVNNEQFF
CDR3nt: TGCGCCAGCAGCCCCATAGGCCGGGACGTCAACAATGAGCAGTTCTTC

v_gene: TRBV19
d_gene: NA
j_gene: TRBJ1-5
abundance: NA
CDR3aa: CASSVPGHYSNQPQHF
CDR3nt: TGTGCCAGTAGCGTACCGGGACACTATAGCAATCAGCCCCAGCATTTT

v_gene: TRBV5-1
d_gene: NA
j_gene: TRBJ1-2
abundance: NA
CDR3aa: CASSFLPSNYGYTF
CDR3nt: TGCGCCAGCAGCTTTTTACCCAGCAACTATGGCTACACCTTC

v_gene: TRBV19
d_gene: NA
j_gene: TRBJ1-2
abundance: NA
CDR3aa: CASKKGLEYGYTF
CDR3nt: TGTGCCAGTAAGAAGGGTTTGGAGTATGGCTACACCTTC

v_gene: TRBV5-1
d_gene: NA
j_gene: TRBJ1-4
abundance: NA
CDR3aa: CASSLESARDPNGKLFF
CDR3nt: TGCGCCAGCAGCTTAGAGTCCGCCCGTGATCCGAATGGAAAACTGTTTTTT

v_gene: TRBV6-6
d_gene: NA
j_gene: TRBJ2-5
abundance: NA
CDR3aa: CASSFPGGRQTQYF
CDR3nt: TGTGCCAGCAGTTTTCCCGGGGGTAGGCAGACCCAGTACTTC

v_gene: TRBV9
d_gene: NA
j_gene: TRBJ2-7
abundance: NA
CDR3aa: CASSVEGVEQYF
CDR3nt: TGTGCCAGCAGCGTAGAAGGTGTCGAGCAGTACTTC

v_gene: TRBV5-1
d_gene: TRBD1
j_gene: TRBJ2-7
abundance: NA
CDR3aa: CASSLPRTGYYEQYF
CDR3nt: TGCGCCAGCAGCCTCCCCCGGACAGGGTACTACGAGCAGTACTTC